This TCR beta chain was identified during a study of shared clonotypes between healthy human individuals. Regarding the study as a whole: The genetic and exposure-history diversity represented was limited by few donors.

Only one count was recorded for this clone. Its antigen is currently unknown. CDR1 MDHEN and CDR2 SYDVKM come from the germline V gene. This CDR3 has 15 residues. The V end was cut by 6 bases, the J end by 0 bases, with 15 bases between. Sorted subsets were amplified in replicate PCRs using around 220 ng DNA, some 31,000 T cell genomes. The table came from immunoSEQ multiplex PCR; TCRdb's copy has only in-frame clones and leaves some out. The sample contains 1.5 million to 2.5 million clones, about 95% of which appear only once. The naive CD8 subset, CD45RO-negative cells positively selected for CCR7, excluded terminally differentiated effector memory CD45RA+ cells.

The rearrangement links TRBV28 to TRBJ2-7; a possible D gene is TRBD2 (5 bases). The receptor was isolated from a young man in good health. The specimen sequenced was naive CD8+ T cells sorted from blood. This chain's CDR3 is CASSPRLGSSYEQYF. CDR3 DNA sequence: TGTGCCAGCAGCCCTCGACTGGGGAGCTCCTACGAGCAGTACTTC.